This TCR beta chain comes out of a study of vaccination and CD4 T cells after COVID-19. Broader study findings: A median roughly 86% of convalescent patients' SARS-CoV-2-reactive clones emerged only after vaccination. Within convalescent individuals, 304 out of 307 vaccine-specific clones proved to be spike mono-reactive.

Cultured CD4+ T cell DNA underwent sequencing with the Oncomine TCR Beta short-read assay. TCRdb reprocessed the PCR reads with MiXCR, giving one entry per CDR3 protein. The repertoire holds 15,000 to 20,000 distinct CDR3 sequences, just over 50% seen once, with 21% in the top ten. This clonotype was counted only a few times. Antigen unknown. Stated time point: late sampling 161 to 241 days after vaccination in a few convalescent patients. Noted treatment: approximately 10-day PBMC culture with coronavirus spike peptide pools or control peptides (ViraFEST assay). ViraFEST grew antigen-specific T cells using peptide pools, then sequenced TCRs. V was shortened by 1 base and J by 5 bases, with 13 bases between the two germline ends. The CDR3 runs 15 residues. Germline V gene lookup returns CDR1 MNHNS and CDR2 SASEGT.

The sample consisted of CD4+ T cells from blood, cultured in vitro, taken about 7 months after SARS-CoV-2 vaccination. The rearrangement uses TRBV6-1 and TRBJ2-3; D may match TRBD1 or TRBD2 (6 bases each). The receptor was derived from a human donor who had recovered from COVID-19. Here the CDR3 DNA reads TGTGCCAGCAGTGAAGTAGGGGGGTGGGTAGATACGCAGTATTTT. Its translation is CASSEVGGWVDTQYF.